This T cell receptor beta chain was recovered during a study of spatial heterogeneity in lung cancer. The wider study: Within raw reads, each unique TCR and UMI combination appeared on average more than ten times. Study outcomes and limitations: Ubiquitous expanded tumor TCRs surfaced in blood more at resection than they did at follow-up.

The study tagged each TCR cDNA molecule with a unique molecular identifier. TCRdb fed the 5' RACE reads into MiXCR, producing one record per CDR3 protein. The profile covers about 85,000 distinct CDR3 sequences, with under 25% appearing a single time and 5% to 8% taken by the ten largest. Per germline, CDR1 SGDLS and CDR2 YYNGEE. With V trimmed by 0 bases and J by 0 bases, 6 bases remained unmatched. The CDR3 totals 17 residues. The time point is: sample taken at primary tumor resection. Whole RNA obtained from tumor, nontumor lung or frozen PBMC underwent sequencing without sorting. The donors were 70 or so patients with non-small cell lung cancer that was early-stage and untreated. Regarding this clonotype: Its antigen is unidentified.

Here the sequenced sample was PBMCs, taken at surgery. V and J are TRBV9 and TRBJ2-3; 8 bases fit TRBD2. This clonotype originated in a male donor with early-stage non-small cell lung cancer. In DNA form, the CDR3 reads TGTGCCAGCAGCGTAGGGAGCGGGGGCCTGAGCACAGATACGCAGTATTTT. Amino acid sequence: CASSVGSGGLSTDTQYF.